This T cell receptor beta chain was captured by sequencing in a study of lymphopenia after photon versus proton radiotherapy. Study conclusions and caveats: Relative stability marked proton patients; photon patients lost diversity and naive cells. A bigger post-nadir fall in TCR diversity correlated inversely with survival time in deceased patients. Only patients who died were analyzed for survival; proton advantage is unproven. After lymphocyte nadir, photon-treated repertoires showed oligoclonal expansion, especially CD8+ Temra.

As to this clone: Its antigen is currently unknown.

V was shortened by 0 bases and J by 1 base, with 5 bases between the two germline ends. The CDR3 sequence is 14 residues long. The germline CDR1 and CDR2 sequences are SGHRS and YFSETQ. Profiling relied on immunoSEQ multiplex PCR, and the TCRdb table lists in-frame clones only, not all of them. The profile shows about 160,000 clones, about 88% of them singletons. This clonotype originated in a man aged 50 to 60 with gastric cancer. Sequenced here: peripheral blood, sampled from a patient treated with photon-based radiotherapy. The chain has TRBV5-1 and TRBJ1-5; no clear D gene. CDR3 nucleotides: TGCGCCAGCAGCTTGGGACCGAGCAATCAGCCCCAGCATTTT. It codes for CASSLGPSNQPQHF.